The present entry profiles one T cell receptor (beta chain) with its context. The data are from a study of control samples from healthy donors and cancer patients. V lost 0 bases, J lost 1 base, and 7 bases stayed unmatched. The CDR3 sequence is 18 residues long. Germline lookup yields CDR1 MGHRA and CDR2 YSYEKL. Sequencing was performed with immunoSEQ multiplex PCR; in TCRdb, only in-frame clones are kept and a portion is missing. This table holds roughly 450,000 clones, around 90% found once. This receptor was obtained from a man in his forties with head and neck cancer. The material sequenced was PBMCs. The genes are TRBV4-1 and TRBJ2-2, with 8 positions matching TRBD2. The CDR3 loop reads CASSQDPPGGLNTGELFF. The CDR3 DNA follows: TGCGCCAGCAGCCAAGATCCTCCGGGGGGGCTGAACACCGGGGAGCTGTTTTTT.